Listed below are T cell receptor beta chains from one sample, sequenced in a study of shared clonotypes between healthy human individuals. Produced via immunoSEQ multiplex PCR; TCRdb's table is partial and in-frame only. The sample consists of around 100,000 clones, 65% to 75% of them appearing once. Sequencing input: memory CD8+ T cells sorted from blood. These receptors all come from a woman younger than 45 in good health. Both conserved end residues are part of each CDR3. The size field is filled for only some rows; it gives once, few, many or a size class.

NA	TRBJ2-7	TRBV6-1	CASSEAEGTGHEQYF
NA	TRBJ2-7	TRBV4-1	CASSPRETWGEQYF
NA	TRBJ2-3	TRBV4-1	CASSQLAAPSTDTQYF
NA	TRBJ2-1	TRBV4-2	CASSQHSGGPSYNEQFF
NA	TRBJ2-1	TRBV27	CASSARTSGAPNEQFF
NA	TRBJ2-7	TRBV29-1	CSVGGGDFYEQYF
many	TRBJ2-1	TRBV28	CASSDLGSHTFGNEQFF
NA	TRBJ2-3	TRBV5-1	CASSLDMVGTGGLRSTDTQYF
NA	TRBJ1-2	TRBV9	CASSVARGGYTF
many	TRBJ1-4	TRBV25-1	CASGLGTSVREKLFF
NA	TRBJ2-7	TRBV27	CASKGSYEQYF
NA	TRBJ2-1	TRBV18	CASSPGGDNEQFF
NA	TRBJ2-7	TRBV11-2	CASTPERSTYEQYF
few	TRBJ2-7	TRBV5-4	CASSSHRDSSSYEQYF
NA	TRBJ2-1	TRBV9	CASSVVPILSYNEQFF
many	TRBJ2-7	TRBV29-1	CSANYPDSYEQYF
NA	TRBJ1-4	TRBV9	CASSVAGLGEKLFF
once	TRBJ2-1	TRBV2	CASSEPGSYNEQFF
NA	TRBJ2-7	TRBV5-5	CASSFHPRTMSEQYF
NA	TRBJ2-7	TRBV7-9	CASSATSGQNYEQYF
NA	TRBJ2-1	TRBV27	CASSTPLAGTYNEQFF
NA	TRBJ1-3	TRBV7-2	CASRKGVTGNTIYF
NA	TRBJ2-7	TRBV13	CASSLGESNYEQYF